The T cell receptor beta chain described here comes from a study of control samples from healthy donors and cancer patients. V was pared by 0 bases and J by 4 bases, with 13 bases between. CDR1 and CDR2 from the germline V gene are SGDLS and YYNGEE. The CDR3 spans 15 residues. TCRdb's copy holds only in-frame clones and misses some; the assay was immunoSEQ multiplex PCR. The sample has a few hundred thousand clones, roughly 90% seen once. The sample was PBMCs. V and J are TRBV9 and TRBJ1-2, with D maybe TRBD1 (6 bases). The receptor comes from a middle-aged man with head and neck cancer. CDR3 protein: CASSVGQGLLYGYTF. DNA for the CDR3: TGTGCCAGCAGCGTAGGGCAGGGGCTTCTCTATGGCTACACCTTC.